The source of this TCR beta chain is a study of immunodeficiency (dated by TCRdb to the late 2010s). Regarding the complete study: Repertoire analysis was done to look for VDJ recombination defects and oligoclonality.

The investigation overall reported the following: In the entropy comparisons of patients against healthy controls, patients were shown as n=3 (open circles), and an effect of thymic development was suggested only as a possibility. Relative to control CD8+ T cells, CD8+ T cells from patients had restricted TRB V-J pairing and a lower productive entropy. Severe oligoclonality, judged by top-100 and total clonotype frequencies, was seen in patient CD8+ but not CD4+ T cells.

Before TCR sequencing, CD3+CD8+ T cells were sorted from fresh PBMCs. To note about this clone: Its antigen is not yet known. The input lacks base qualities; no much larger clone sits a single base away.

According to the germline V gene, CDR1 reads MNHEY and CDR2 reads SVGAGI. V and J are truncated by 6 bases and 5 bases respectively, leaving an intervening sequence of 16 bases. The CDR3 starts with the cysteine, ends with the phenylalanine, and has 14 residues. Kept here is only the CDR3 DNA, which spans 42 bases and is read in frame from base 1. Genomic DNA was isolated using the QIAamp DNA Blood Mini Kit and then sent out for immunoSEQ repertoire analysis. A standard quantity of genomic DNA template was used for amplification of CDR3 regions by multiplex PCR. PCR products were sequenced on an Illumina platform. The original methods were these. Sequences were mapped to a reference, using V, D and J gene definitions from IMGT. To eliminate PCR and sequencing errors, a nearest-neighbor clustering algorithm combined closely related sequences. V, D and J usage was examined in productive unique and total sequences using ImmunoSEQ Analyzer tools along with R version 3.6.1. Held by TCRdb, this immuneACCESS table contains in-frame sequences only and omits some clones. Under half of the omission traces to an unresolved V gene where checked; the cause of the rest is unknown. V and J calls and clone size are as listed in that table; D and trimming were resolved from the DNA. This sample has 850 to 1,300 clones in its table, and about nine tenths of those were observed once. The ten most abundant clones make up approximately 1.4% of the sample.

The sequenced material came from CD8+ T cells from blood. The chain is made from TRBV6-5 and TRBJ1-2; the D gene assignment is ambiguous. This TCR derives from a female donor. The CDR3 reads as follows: CASRETTLLYGYTF. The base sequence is TGTGCCAGCAGGGAGACAACACTCCTATATGGCTACACCTTC.